This note documents a single T cell receptor beta chain sequence. Antigen unknown. Primers: 60 Vbeta forward and 13 Jbeta reverse. TCRdb's table, derived via immunoSEQ multiplex PCR, lists solely in-frame clones and lacks some. This sample contains 150,000 to 200,000 clones. The sample comes from a study of cytomegalovirus exposure and HLA in healthy donors. Study observations and caveats: The study recorded about 150 TCR beta chains that were cytomegalovirus-associated. About 87% or about 30% of the time was how often most TCR beta V segments were productive, according to an earlier analysis.

Likely unrecorded immune exposures existed in these nominally healthy donors. Material for sequencing was PBMCs. The TCR originated in a man aged 25 to 40 in good health and CMV-seronegative.

The CDR3 is CASSLGTSGEYEQYF. As DNA, the CDR3 is TGCGCCAGCAGCCTCGGGACTAGCGGAGAGTACGAGCAGTACTTC. This sequence joins TRBV4-1 and TRBJ2-7; the match to TRBD2 covers 11 bases. With 4 bases clipped from V and 4 bases from J, the junction kept 6 bases outside the gene matches. The CDR3 totals 15 residues. Germline CDR1 is MGHRA and CDR2 is YSYEKL.